This T cell receptor beta chain was sequenced for a study of PD-1 blockade in classical Hodgkin lymphoma. Broader study findings: Although disease activity or prior therapy may be involved, causes of the repertoire differences remain undefined. Reports described newly diagnosed patients as having lower baseline TCR diversity than healthy donors.

This CDR3 is built from 14 residues. Germline loops: CDR1 MNHEY, CDR2 SVGAGI. The ends were cut back, 5 bases at V and 6 bases at J, with 17 bases in the middle. About this clone itself: Antigen: not known.

Libraries were prepared by immunoSEQ multiplex PCR; TCRdb keeps only in-frame clonotypes and omits some of them. The table shows about 93,000 clones, with 78% occurring only once. The time point: cycle 4 day 1 (C4D1), after five to seven weeks of nivolumab. After autologous stem cell transplantation all patients relapsed, and prior brentuximab vedotin exposure differed between cohorts. The chain carries TRBV6-5 and TRBJ2-7; unclear D gene. The input for sequencing was peripheral blood mononuclear cells (PBMCs), taken before the fourth cycle of nivolumab. The clonotype originates from a human donor with classical Hodgkin lymphoma. DNA of the CDR3: TGTGCCAGCAGTGATTTGAGCCGCTCAGGCGAGCAGTACTTC. Its protein product is CASSDLSRSGEQYF.